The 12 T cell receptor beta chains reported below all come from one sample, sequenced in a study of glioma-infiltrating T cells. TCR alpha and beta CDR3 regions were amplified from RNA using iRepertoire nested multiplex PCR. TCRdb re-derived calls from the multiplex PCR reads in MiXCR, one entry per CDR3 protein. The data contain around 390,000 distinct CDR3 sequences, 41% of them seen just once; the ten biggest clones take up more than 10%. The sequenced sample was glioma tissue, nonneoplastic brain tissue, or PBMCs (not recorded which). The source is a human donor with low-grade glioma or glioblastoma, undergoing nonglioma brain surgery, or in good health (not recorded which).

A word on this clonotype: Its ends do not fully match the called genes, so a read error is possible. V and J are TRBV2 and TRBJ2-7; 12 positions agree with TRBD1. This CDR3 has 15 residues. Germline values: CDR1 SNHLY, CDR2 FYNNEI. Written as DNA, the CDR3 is TGTGCCAGCATTCGAACCGGGACAGGGGGCGACGAGCAGTACTTT. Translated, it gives CASIRTGTGGDEQYF.

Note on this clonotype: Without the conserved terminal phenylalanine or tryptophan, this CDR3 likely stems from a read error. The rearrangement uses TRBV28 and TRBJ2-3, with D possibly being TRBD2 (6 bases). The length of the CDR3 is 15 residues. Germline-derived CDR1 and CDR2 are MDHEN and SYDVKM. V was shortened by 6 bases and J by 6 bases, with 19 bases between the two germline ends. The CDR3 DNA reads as TGTGCCAGCAGCCGCCGCGGGAATAGCTCGGATACGCAGTATCTT. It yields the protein CASSRRGNSSDTQYL.

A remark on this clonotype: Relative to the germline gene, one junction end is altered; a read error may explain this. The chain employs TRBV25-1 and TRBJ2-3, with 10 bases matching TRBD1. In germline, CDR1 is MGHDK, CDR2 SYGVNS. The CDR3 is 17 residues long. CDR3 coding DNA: TGTGCCAGCAGTGATCACCGGGACAGGGGCAACACAGATACGGAGTATTTT. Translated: CASSDHRDRGNTDTEYF.

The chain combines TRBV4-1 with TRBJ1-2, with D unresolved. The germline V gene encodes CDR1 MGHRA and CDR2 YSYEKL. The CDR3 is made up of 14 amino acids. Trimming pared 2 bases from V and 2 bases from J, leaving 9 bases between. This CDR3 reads CASSQNTLNYGYTF. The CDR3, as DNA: TGCGCCAGCAGCCAAAACACATTAAACTATGGCTACACCTTC.

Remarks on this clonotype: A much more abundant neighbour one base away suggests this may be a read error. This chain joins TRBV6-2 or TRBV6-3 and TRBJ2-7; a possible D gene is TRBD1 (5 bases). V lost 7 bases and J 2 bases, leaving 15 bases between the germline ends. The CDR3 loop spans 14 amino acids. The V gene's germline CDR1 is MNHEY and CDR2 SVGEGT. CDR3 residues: CASMSTMGPYEQYF. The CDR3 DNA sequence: TGTGCCAGCATGTCGACCATGGGGCCCTACGAGCAGTACTTC.

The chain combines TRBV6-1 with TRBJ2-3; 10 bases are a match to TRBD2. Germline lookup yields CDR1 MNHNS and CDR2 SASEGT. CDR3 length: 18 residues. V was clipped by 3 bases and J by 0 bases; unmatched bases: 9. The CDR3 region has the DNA TGTGCCAGCAGTGATGGAGTAGCGGGAGGAGCGAGCACAGATACGCAGTATTTT. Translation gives CASSDGVAGGASTDTQYF.

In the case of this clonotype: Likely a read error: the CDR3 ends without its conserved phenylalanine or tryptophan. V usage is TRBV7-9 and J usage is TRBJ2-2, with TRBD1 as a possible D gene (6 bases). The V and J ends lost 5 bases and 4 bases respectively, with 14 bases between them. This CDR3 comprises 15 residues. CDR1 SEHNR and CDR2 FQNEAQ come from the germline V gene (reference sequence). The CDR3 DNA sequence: TGTGCCAGCAGCCCGCAGAGGGGGACCACCGGGGAGCTGTTTTCT. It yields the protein CASSPQRGTTGELFS.

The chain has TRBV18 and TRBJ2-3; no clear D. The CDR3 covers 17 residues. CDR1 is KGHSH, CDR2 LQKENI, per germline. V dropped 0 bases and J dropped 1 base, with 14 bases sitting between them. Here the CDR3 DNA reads TGTGCCAGCTCACCACCGTTGGGCCTTGTAGGCACAGATACGCAGTATTTT. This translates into CASSPPLGLVGTDTQYF.

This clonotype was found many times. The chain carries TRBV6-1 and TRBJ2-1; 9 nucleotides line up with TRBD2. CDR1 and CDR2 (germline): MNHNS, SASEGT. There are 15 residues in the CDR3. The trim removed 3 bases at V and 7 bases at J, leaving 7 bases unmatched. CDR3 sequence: CASSEVSGRWNEQFF. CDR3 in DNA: TGTGCCAGCAGTGAGGTGAGCGGGAGGTGGAATGAGCAGTTCTTC.

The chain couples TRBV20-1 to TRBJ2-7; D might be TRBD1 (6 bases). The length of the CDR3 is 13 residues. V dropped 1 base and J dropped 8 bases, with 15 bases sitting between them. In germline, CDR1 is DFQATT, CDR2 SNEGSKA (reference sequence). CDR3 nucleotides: TGCAGTGCTAGAGGGGGGCGTACGGCCAAGCAGTACTTC. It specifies CSARGGRTAKQYF.

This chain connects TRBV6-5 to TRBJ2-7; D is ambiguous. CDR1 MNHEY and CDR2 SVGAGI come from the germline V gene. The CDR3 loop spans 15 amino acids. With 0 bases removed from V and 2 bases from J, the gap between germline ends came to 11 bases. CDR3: CASSYSTTETYEQYF. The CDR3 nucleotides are TGTGCCAGCAGTTACTCAACAACTGAAACCTACGAGCAGTACTTC.

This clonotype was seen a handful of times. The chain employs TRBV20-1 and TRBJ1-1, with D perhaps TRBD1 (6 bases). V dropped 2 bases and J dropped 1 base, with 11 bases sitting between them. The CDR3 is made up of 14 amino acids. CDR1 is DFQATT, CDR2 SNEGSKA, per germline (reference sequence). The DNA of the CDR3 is TGCAGTGCTAGAATAGGGGGAGGGAACACTGAAGCTTTCTTT. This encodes CSARIGGGNTEAFF.